Below, one TCR beta chain is given with its context. Method: immunoSEQ multiplex PCR; TCRdb's copy keeps in-frame clones and lacks some. In the table there are under 450,000 clones, more than 80% of which are singletons. This sample stems from a study of control samples from healthy donors and cancer patients. J gave up 1 base and V 7 bases, and 6 bases lay outside the gene matches. CDR1 is SQVTM and CDR2 is ANQGSEA in the germline V gene. This CDR3 comprises 13 residues. Sequencing used PBMCs. The source of this sequence is a man aged 35 to 55 with head and neck cancer. The genes are TRBV29-1 and TRBJ1-1; 7 nucleotides line up with TRBD1. CDR3 loop: CSATGQENTEAFF. CDR3 in DNA: TGCAGCGCCACCGGACAGGAGAACACTGAAGCTTTCTTT.